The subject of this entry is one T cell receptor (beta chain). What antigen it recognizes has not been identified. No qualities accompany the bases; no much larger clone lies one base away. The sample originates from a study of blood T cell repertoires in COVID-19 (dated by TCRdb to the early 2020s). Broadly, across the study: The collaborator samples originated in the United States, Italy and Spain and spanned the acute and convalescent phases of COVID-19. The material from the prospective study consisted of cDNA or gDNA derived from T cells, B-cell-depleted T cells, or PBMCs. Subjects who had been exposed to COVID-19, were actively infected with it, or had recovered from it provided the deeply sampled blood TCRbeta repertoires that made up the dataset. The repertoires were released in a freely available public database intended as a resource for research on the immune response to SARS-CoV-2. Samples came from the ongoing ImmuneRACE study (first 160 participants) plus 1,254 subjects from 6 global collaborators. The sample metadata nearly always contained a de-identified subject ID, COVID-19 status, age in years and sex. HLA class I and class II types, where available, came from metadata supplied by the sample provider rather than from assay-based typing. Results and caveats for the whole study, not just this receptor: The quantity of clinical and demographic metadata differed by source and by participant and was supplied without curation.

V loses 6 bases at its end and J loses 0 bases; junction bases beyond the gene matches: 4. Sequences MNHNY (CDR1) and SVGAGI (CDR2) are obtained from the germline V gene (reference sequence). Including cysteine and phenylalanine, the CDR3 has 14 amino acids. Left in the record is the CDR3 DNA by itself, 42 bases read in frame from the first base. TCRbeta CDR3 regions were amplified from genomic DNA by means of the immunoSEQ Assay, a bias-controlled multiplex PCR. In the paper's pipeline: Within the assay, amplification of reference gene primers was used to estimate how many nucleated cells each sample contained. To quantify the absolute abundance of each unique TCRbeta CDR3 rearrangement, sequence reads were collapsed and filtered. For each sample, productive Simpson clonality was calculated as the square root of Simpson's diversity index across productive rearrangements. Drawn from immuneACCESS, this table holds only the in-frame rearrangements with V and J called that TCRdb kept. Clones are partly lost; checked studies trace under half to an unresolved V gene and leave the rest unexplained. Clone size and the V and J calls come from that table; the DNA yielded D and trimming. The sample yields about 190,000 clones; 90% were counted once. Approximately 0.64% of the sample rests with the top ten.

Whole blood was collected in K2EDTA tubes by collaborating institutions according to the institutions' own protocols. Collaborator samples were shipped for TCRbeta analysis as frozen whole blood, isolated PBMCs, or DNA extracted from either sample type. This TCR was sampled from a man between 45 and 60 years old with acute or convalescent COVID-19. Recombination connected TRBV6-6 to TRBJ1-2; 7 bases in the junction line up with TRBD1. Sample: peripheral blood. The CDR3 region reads CASSNRGANYGYTF. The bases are TGTGCCAGCAGCAACAGGGGAGCTAACTATGGCTACACCTTC.